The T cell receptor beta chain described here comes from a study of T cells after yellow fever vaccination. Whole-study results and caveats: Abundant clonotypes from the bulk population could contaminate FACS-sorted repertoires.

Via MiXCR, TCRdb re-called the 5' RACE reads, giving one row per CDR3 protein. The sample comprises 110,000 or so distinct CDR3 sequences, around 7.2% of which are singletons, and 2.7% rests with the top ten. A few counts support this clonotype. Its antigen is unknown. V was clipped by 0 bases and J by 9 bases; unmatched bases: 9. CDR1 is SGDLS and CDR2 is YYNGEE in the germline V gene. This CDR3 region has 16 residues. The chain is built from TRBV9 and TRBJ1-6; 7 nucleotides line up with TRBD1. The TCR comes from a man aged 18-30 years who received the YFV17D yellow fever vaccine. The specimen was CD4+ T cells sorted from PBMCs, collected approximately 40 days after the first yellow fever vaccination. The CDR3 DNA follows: TGTGCCAGCAGCGTAGCTGGGGACAGTAGGGTTTCACCCCTCCACTTT. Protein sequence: CASSVAGDSRVSPLHF.